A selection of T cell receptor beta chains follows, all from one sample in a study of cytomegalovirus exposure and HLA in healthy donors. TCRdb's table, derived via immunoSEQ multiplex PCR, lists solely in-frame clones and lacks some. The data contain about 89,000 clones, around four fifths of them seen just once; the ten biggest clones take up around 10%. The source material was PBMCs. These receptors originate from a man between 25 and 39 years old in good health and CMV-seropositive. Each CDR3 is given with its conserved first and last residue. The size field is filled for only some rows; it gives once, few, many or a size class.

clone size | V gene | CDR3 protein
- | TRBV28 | CASSLVGRGNSPLHF
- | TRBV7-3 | CASSTGSQVIETQYF
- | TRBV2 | CASSDFASQHF
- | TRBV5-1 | CASTRGLAEETQYF
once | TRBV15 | CATSRDLGLNQPQHF
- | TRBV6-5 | CASTRDRPTGELFF
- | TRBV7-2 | CASDPSGLSYNEQFF
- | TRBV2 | CASSEAANSGNTIYF
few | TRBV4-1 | CASSQGGGRSSEQFF
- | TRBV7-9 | CASSSTGTGLNQPQHF